This paragraph reports one T cell receptor beta chain. From germline, CDR1 is PRHDT and CDR2 FYEKMQ (reference sequence). The CDR3 has 14 amino acids. J gave up 0 bases and V 5 bases, and 3 bases lay outside the gene matches. This entry is derived from a study of T cell changes during pregnancy in multiple sclerosis. This table comes from immunoSEQ multiplex PCR, and its TCRdb copy is limited to in-frame clones, with some not included. The sample includes more than 65,000 clones, 85% to 90% seen only once; the top ten take more than 8%. The sequences come from peripheral blood, collected after pregnancy. The chain has TRBV13 and TRBJ2-7, with 8 bases lining up with TRBD2. This TCR came from a female donor in good health, enrolled as a control in a pregnancy study. The CDR3 bases are TGTGCCAGCAGCCGGGAGGGCAACTCCTACGAGCAGTACTTC. It yields the protein CASSREGNSYEQYF.